The present T cell receptor (beta chain) was sequenced within a study of prognosis after radiotherapy for stage I lung cancer (dated by TCRdb to the early 2020s). For the wider study: Between April 2018 and January 2019, under 20 stage I NSCLC patients were enrolled in Nanjing, China. In about 15 patients the disease was a newly diagnosed primary stage I lung tumor, whereas several had oligometastatic NSCLC following surgical resection of the primary tumor. Every patient was deemed medically inoperable, more than ten because of comorbidities and over 5 because they refused surgery. Ages in the cohort of 13 men and more than five women ranged from about 50 to 85 years, with a median of 74. On tumor histology, eleven to twelve patients had adenocarcinoma and several had squamous cell carcinoma. SBRT was given in 3 to 5 fractions with a biologically effective dose of at least 100 Gy, using image-guided IMRT or VMAT. In every patient, SBRT was given without any concurrent therapy. Distant metastases were developed by four of the 19 patients after SBRT, at a median of roughly 7 months, whereas no significant progression was observed in the other 15 patients. This study profiled peripheral blood TCR beta repertoires from stage I NSCLC patients before and after stereotactic body radiotherapy and linked the repertoires to distant failure. The study took one blood sample before SBRT and one after SBRT from each of 19 patients and sequenced all 40 or so samples.

No patient had a history of other malignancies or prior chemotherapy or radiotherapy, and all had node-negative disease on CT and PET/CT. At each of the two time points, about 6 milliliters of peripheral venous blood were collected into EDTA tubes. PBMCs were isolated by Ficoll-Paque Plus density-gradient centrifugation. Right after collection, samples were placed at -80 degrees C and kept there until analysis. CDR1 MNHNS and CDR2 SASEGT are derived from the germline V gene. Trimming takes 8 bases from V and 7 bases from J, and the germline ends sit 9 bases apart. CDR3 length: 11 amino acids, cysteine to phenylalanine. The only DNA kept is the CDR3, 33 bases in frame from the first base. Two rounds of multiplex PCR were used to amplify the TCR beta CDR3 region from genomic DNA. In the first PCR round, primers specific to each TRBV and TRBJ gene were used, and the primer sequences were filed in Chinese patent CN105087789A. Universal primers were used in the second PCR round. The Roche High Pure PCR Template Preparation Kit was used to extract genomic DNA from the frozen PBMCs. The libraries underwent paired-end sequencing with 151 bp reads on an Illumina HiSeq 3000. Per the source publication's procedure: Raw reads lacking the multiplex PCR primer sequences were removed with CutAdapt. High-quality paired reads were merged into contigs with PEAR. By aligning each contig to reference sequences, MiXCR assigned the TRB V, D and J gene segments to that contig. CDR3 sequences were clustered by base quality and sequence similarity to remove sequencing errors. Shannon entropy normalized by the natural log of productive TCR sequence number was used as the measure of diversity. To get clonality, Shannon entropy was divided by the natural log of the number of unique clonotypes, and that result was subtracted from one. The Youden index of ROC curves was used to select progression-free survival cut-offs for repertoire metrics, and analyses were performed in R 3.5.3. TCRdb itself trimmed the public reads at Q25 with fastp, ran MiXCR and retained productive beta chains. CDR3 protein sequences are deduplicated, and each keeps its most common genes and DNA. None of the V and J calls come from the authors' own analysis; TCRdb made them. The sample records 20,000 or so distinct CDR3 sequences, approximately 26% of which are singletons. About 22% of the sample is in the top ten clones.

Overall study results and their limits: Differences in TRBV and TRBJ usage frequencies by metastasis status were reportedly observed in two V genes at baseline and in roughly 9 V and two J genes after SBRT. Whether the expanded TCR clones were tumor-specific was not determined. All reported P values were unadjusted for multiple comparisons. After SBRT, the count of unique TCR clones dropped from a median of approximately 11,000 beforehand to 6,500 to 8,000 afterward (Wilcoxon paired P=0.011). Post-SBRT Shannon entropy and its change from baseline were lower in patients who developed distant metastases; baseline Shannon entropy was not associated with metastases. The study was limited by its small cohort and short follow-up, and the findings require independent validation.

This clonotype occurred many times. The antigen it binds to is not known. Base-call qualities are not available, and no considerably larger clone is one nucleotide away. This material consisted of PBMCs, taken before or after stereotactic body radiation therapy (not recorded which). This receptor was taken from a donor at least 50 years old with non-small cell lung cancer. The V and J genes are TRBV6-1 and TRBJ2-1; the D segment cannot be called with confidence. The sequence in DNA is TGTGCCAGCTGGGGTGGGAATGAGCAGTTCTTC. This sequence encodes CASWGGNEQFF.